This paragraph covers one T cell receptor (delta chain) sequence. Looked up from germline, CDR1 is GEAIGNYY and CDR2 is EKD. The length of the CDR3 is 15 residues. V lost 0 bases to trimming and J lost 3 bases; unmatched junction nucleotides: 4. The data belong to a study of gamma-delta T cells after stem cell transplantation. TCRdb re-called clones from the RT-PCR reads via CATT. The sample consists of about 2,500 delta-chain clones, approximately 46% of them appearing once. The chain has TRDV2 and TRDJ1, with 9 bases aligning to TRDD3. This clonotype was obtained from a human donor. It is not recorded whose cells these are; they may come from a transplant donor. The sample consisted of gamma-delta T cells. This chain's CDR3 is CACDTVPGGSDKLIF. CDR3 bases: TGTGCCTGTGACACCGTTCCTGGGGGATCCGATAAACTCATCTTT.